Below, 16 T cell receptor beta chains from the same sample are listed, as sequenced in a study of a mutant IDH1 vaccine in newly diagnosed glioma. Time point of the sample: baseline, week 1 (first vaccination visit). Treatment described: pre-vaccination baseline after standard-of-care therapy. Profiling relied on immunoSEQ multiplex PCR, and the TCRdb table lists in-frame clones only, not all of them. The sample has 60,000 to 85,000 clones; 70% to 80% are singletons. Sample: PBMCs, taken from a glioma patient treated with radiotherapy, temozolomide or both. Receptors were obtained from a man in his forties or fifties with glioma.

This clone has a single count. The CDR3 reads CASTRGSTDTQYF. The CDR3 DNA follows: TGTGCCAGCACGAGAGGAAGCACAGATACGCAGTATTTT. The chain joins TRBV9 to TRBJ2-3; D is unclear. The germline V gene has CDR1 SGDLS and CDR2 YYNGEE. The V end was cut by 6 bases, the J end by 0 bases, with 8 bases between. This CDR3 region has 13 residues.

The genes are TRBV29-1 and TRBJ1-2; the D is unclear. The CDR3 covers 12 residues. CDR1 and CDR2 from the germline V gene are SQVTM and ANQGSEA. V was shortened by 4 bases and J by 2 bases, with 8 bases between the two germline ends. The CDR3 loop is CSVGDKNYGYTF. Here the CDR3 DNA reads TGCAGCGTTGGAGACAAGAACTATGGCTACACCTTC. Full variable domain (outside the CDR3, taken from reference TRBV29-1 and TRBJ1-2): SAVISQKPSRDICQRGTSLTIQCQVDSQVTMMFWYRQQPGQSLTLIATANQGSEATYESGFVIDKFPISRPNLTFSTLTVSNMSPEDSSIYLCSVGDKNYGYTFGSGTRLTVV.

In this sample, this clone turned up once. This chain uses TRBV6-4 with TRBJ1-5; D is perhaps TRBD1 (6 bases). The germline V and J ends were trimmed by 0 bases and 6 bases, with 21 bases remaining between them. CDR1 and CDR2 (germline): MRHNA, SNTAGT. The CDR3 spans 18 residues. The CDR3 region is CASSDSKRAKGGGQPQHF. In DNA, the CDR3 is TGTGCCAGCAGTGACTCAAAACGGGCTAAGGGGGGTGGTCAGCCCCAGCATTTT.

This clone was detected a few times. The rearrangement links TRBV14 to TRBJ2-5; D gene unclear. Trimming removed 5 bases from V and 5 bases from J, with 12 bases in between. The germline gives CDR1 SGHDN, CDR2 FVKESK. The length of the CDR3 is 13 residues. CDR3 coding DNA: TGTGCCAGCAGCGTCAACCCTGGGGAGACCCAGTACTTC. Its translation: CASSVNPGETQYF. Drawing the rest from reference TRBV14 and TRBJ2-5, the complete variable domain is EAGVTQFPSHSVIEKGQTVTLRCDPISGHDNLYWYRRVMGKEIKFLLHFVKESKQDESGMPNNRFLAERTGGTYSTLKVQPAELEDSGVYFCASSVNPGETQYFGPGTRLLVL.

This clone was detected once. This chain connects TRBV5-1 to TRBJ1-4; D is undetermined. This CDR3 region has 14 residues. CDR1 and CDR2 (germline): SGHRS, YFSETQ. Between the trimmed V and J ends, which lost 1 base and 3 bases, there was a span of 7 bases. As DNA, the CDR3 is TGCGCCAGCAGCTTGCATCAGCCTAATGAAAAACTGTTTTTT. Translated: CASSLHQPNEKLFF. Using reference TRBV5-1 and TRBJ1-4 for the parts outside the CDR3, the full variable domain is KAGVTQTPRYLIKTRGQQVTLSCSPISGHRSVSWYQQTPGQGLQFLFEYFSETQRNKGNFPGRFSGRQFSNSRSEMNVSTLELGDSALYLCASSLHQPNEKLFFGSGTQLSVL.

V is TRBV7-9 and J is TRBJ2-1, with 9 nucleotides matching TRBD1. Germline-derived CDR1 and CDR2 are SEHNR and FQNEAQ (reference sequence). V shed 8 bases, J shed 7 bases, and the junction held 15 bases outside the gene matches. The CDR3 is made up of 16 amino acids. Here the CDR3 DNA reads TGTGCCAGCCGGACCACAGGGGGCGCGGCGGGGAATGAGCAGTTCTTC. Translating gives CASRTTGGAAGNEQFF.

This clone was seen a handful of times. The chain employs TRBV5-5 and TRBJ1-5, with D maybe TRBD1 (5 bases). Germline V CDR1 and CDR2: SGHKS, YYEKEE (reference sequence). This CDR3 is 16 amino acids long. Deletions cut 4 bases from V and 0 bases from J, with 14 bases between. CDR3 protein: CASSTIGAYSNQPQHF. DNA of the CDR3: TGTGCCAGCAGCACTATCGGGGCCTATAGCAATCAGCCCCAGCATTTT.

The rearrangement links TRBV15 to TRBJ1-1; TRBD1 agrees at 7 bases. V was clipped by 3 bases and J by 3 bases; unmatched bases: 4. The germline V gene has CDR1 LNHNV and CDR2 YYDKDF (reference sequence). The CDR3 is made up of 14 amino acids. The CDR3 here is CATSRIDRDTEAFF. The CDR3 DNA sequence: TGTGCCACCAGCAGGATAGACAGGGACACTGAAGCTTTCTTT. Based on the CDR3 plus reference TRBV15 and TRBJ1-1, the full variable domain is DAMVIQNPRYQVTQFGKPVTLSCSQTLNHNVMYWYQQKSSQAPKLLFHYYDKDFNNEADTPDNFQSRRPNTSFCFLDIRSPGLGDTAMYLCATSRIDRDTEAFFGQGTRLTVV.

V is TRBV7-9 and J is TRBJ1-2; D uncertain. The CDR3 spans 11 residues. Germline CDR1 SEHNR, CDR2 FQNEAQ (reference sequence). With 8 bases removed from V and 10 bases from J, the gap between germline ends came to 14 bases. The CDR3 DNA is TGTGCCAGCGGATCATTGGATGACTACACCTTC. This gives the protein CASGSLDDYTF. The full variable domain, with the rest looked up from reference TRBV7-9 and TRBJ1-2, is DTGVSQNPRHKITKRGQNVTFRCDPISEHNRLYWYRQTLGQGPEFLTYFQNEAQLEKSRLLSDRFSAERPKGSFSTLEIQRTEQGDSAMYLCASGSLDDYTFGSGTRLTVV.

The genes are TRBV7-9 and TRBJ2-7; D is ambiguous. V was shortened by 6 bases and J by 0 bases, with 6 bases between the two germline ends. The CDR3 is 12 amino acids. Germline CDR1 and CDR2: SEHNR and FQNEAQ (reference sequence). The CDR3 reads CASSFSSYEQYF. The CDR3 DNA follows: TGTGCCAGCAGTTTTAGCTCCTACGAGCAGTACTTC.

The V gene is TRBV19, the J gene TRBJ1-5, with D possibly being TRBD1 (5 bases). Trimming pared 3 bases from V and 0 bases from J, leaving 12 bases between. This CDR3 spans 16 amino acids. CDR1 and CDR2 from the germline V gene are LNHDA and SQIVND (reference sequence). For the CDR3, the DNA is TGTGCCAGTAGTATTGCAGGGTGGGATAGCAATCAGCCCCAGCATTTT. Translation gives CASSIAGWDSNQPQHF.

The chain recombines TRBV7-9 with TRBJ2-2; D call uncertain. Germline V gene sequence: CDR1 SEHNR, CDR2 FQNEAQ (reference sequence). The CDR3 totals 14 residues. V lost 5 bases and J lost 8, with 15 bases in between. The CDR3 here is CASSPSPVLGELFF. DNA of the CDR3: TGTGCCAGCAGCCCGAGCCCGGTCCTTGGGGAGCTGTTTTTT.

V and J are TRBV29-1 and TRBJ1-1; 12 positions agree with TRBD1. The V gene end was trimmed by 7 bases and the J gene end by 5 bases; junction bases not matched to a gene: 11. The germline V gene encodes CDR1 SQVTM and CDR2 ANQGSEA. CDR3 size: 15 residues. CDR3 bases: TGCAGCGCCCGTACCGGGACAGGGGGCAAGACTGAAGCTTTCTTT. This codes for CSARTGTGGKTEAFF.

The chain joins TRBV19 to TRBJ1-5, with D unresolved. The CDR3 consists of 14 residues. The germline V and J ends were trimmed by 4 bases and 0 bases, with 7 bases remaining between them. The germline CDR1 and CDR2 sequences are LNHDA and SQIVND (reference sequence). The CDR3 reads CASSTSNSNQPQHF. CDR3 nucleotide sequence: TGTGCCAGTAGTACCTCAAATAGCAATCAGCCCCAGCATTTT. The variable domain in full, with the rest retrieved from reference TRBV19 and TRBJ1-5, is DGGITQSPKYLFRKEGQNVTLSCEQNLNHDAMYWYRQDPGQGLRLIYYSQIVNDFQKGDIAEGYSVSREKKESFPLTVTSAQKNPTAFYLCASSTSNSNQPQHFGDGTRLSIL.

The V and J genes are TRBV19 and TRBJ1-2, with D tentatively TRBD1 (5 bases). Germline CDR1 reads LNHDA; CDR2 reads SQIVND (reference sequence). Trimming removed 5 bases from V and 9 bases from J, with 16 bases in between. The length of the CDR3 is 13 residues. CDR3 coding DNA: TGTGCCAGTAGTTTCCCGACAGCCCAGCGCTACACCTTC. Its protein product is CASSFPTAQRYTF.

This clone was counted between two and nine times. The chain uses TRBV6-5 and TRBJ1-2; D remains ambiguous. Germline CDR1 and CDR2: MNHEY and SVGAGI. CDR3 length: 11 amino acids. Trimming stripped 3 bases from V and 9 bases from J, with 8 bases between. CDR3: CASSYEGSYTF. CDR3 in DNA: TGTGCCAGCAGTTATGAGGGAAGCTACACCTTC.